This T cell receptor beta chain was profiled in a study of blood T cell repertoires in COVID-19. Trimming shortened V by 4 bases and J by 0 bases, and 24 bases separated the two germline ends. The CDR3 has 19 amino acids. From germline, CDR1 is SGDLS and CDR2 YYNGEE. Using immunoSEQ multiplex PCR, the repertoire was profiled, and TCRdb retains in-frame clones only, with some absent. This repertoire shows hundreds of thousands of clones, 80% to 90% found once; its top ten account for roughly 1.1%. This clonotype was sampled from a man aged 25-45 years who had recovered from COVID-19. Sequenced sample: PBMCs or T cells enriched from blood (not recorded which). This chain links TRBV9 with TRBJ2-3; D perhaps matches TRBD1 (5 bases). CDR3 residues: CASSTHPAPGRVSTDTQYF. The CDR3 nucleotides are TGTGCCAGCAGCACGCACCCAGCCCCGGGCAGGGTTAGCACAGATACGCAGTATTTT.